These T cell receptor beta chains were read from a single sample in a study of T cell repertoires in cytomegalovirus infection. TCRdb itself ran the reads through MiXCR, one entry per CDR3 protein. The sample lists about 830,000 distinct CDR3 sequences; 30% to 35% were seen once. These receptors lack a known antigen. The sample in question was cultured CD8+ T cells from PBMCs, obtained from culture after CMV antigen stimulation. The receptors come from a human donor in good health (CMV status not recorded). Some clones in this sample may be carry-over from other donors' samples. Each CDR3 is given with its conserved first and last residue. Fields, in order: V gene, J gene, CDR3 protein.

V: TRBV5-1; J: TRBJ1-5; CDR3: CASSLPGKGSQPQHF
V: TRBV28; J: TRBJ1-5; CDR3: CASSKTGVGQPQHF
V: TRBV6-1; J: TRBJ2-7; CDR3: CASSDIGQGYEQYF
V: TRBV7-9; J: TRBJ1-1; CDR3: CASSFSAHEAFF
V: TRBV12-3/TRBV12-4; J: TRBJ2-1; CDR3: CATGLLSYNEQFF
V: TRBV4-1; J: TRBJ2-1; CDR3: CASSQPNSGGAYNEQFF
V: TRBV6-5; J: TRBJ2-7; CDR3: CASRRNPYEQYF
V: TRBV19; J: TRBJ2-1; CDR3: CASSIGGGASNEQFF
V: TRBV19; J: TRBJ1-1; CDR3: CASTRTTEAFF
V: TRBV12-3/TRBV12-4; J: TRBJ1-2; CDR3: CASNGDRGPLYGYTF
V: TRBV7-6; J: TRBJ2-3; CDR3: CASSDLDLAGGRPTHTQYF
V: TRBV2; J: TRBJ2-1; CDR3: CASRPGTSGGKEQFF
V: TRBV10-3; J: TRBJ1-1; CDR3: CAITGGGDTEAFF
V: TRBV12-3/TRBV12-4; J: TRBJ1-4; CDR3: CASSFWQGVATTNEKLFF
V: TRBV29-1; J: TRBJ1-4; CDR3: CSVGSAGRGLFF
V: TRBV27; J: TRBJ1-5; CDR3: CASSARGRVTEPQHF
V: TRBV29-1; J: TRBJ2-1; CDR3: CSVPGLGAYNEQFF
V: TRBV12-3/TRBV12-4; J: TRBJ2-3; CDR3: CASSSLGDGADTQYF
V: TRBV5-5; J: TRBJ2-1; CDR3: CASSLVGKGNEQFF
V: TRBV7-9; J: TRBJ2-6; CDR3: CATPNRRHSGANVLTF
V: TRBV27; J: TRBJ1-6; CDR3: CASSLFSGANSPLHF
V: TRBV7-9; J: TRBJ1-3; CDR3: CASSLGWTAGNTIYF
V: TRBV7-9; J: TRBJ2-1; CDR3: CASSLGGGLAAYNEQFF
V: TRBV7-2; J: TRBJ1-3; CDR3: CASSPGSRGNTIYF
V: TRBV6-1; J: TRBJ2-5; CDR3: CASSLRQFQETQYF
V: TRBV2; J: TRBJ1-2; CDR3: CASRPRGSGYGYTF
V: TRBV6-7; J: TRBJ1-5; CDR3: CASSPGRFGNQPQHF
V: TRBV6-5; J: TRBJ2-1; CDR3: CASSDSAGLNEQFF
V: TRBV29-1; J: TRBJ2-7; CDR3: CSVGLNSYEQYF
V: TRBV6-6; J: TRBJ1-1; CDR3: CASSYLGTGTEAFF
V: TRBV24-1; J: TRBJ1-5; CDR3: CATSDLQGDQPQHF
V: TRBV6-1; J: TRBJ2-7; CDR3: CASRGRGQGFYEQYF
V: TRBV20-1; J: TRBJ2-3; CDR3: CSATESGGYTDTQYF
V: TRBV12-3/TRBV12-4; J: TRBJ2-3; CDR3: CASRDRATDTQYF
V: TRBV19; J: TRBJ2-3; CDR3: CATRDVGDTQYF
V: TRBV6-5; J: TRBJ1-4; CDR3: CASSSIFPGRAGEKLFF
V: TRBV20-1; J: TRBJ2-7; CDR3: CSASDPYEQYF
V: TRBV20-1; J: TRBJ2-7; CDR3: CSASGWESYEQYF
V: TRBV7-6; J: TRBJ2-7; CDR3: CASSLGATSYEQYF
V: TRBV5-1; J: TRBJ2-7; CDR3: CASSLATSGGPGFREQYF
V: TRBV27; J: TRBJ1-6; CDR3: CASSLRTGGYNSPLHF
V: TRBV24-1; J: TRBJ1-5; CDR3: CATSDLNQPQHF
V: TRBV7-9; J: TRBJ2-7; CDR3: CASSSPGRSYEQYF
V: TRBV5-5; J: TRBJ2-1; CDR3: CASSFGQNSYNEQFF
V: TRBV27; J: TRBJ1-2; CDR3: CASSSDLGQPYGYTF
V: TRBV7-6; J: TRBJ2-3; CDR3: CASSLRAPGGGVLDTQYF
V: TRBV5-1; J: TRBJ2-3; CDR3: CASSPPMTADTQYF
V: TRBV4-2; J: TRBJ1-2; CDR3: CASSQDLGQNSGYTF
V: TRBV27; J: TRBJ1-3; CDR3: CASSINPGYSGNTIYF
V: TRBV12-5; J: TRBJ1-5; CDR3: CASGLNNQPQHF